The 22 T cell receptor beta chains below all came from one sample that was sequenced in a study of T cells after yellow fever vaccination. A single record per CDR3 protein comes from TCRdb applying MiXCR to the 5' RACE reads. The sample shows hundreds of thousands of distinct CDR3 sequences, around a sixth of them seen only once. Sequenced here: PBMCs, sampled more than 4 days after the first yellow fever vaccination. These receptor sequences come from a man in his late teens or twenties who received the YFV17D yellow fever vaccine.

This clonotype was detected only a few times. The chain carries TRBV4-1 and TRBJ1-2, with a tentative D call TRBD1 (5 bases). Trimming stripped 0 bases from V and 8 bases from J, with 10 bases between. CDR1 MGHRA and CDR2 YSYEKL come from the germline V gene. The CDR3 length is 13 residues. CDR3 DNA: TGCGCCAGCAGCCAAGACTGGGGGGTGGGCTACACCTTC. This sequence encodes CASSQDWGVGYTF.

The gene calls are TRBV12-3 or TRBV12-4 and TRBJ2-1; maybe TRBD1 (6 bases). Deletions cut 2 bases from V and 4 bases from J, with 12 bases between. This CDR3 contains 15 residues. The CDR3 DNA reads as TGTGCCAGCAGTTTATCAGGCAGGGGATACAATGAGCAGTTCTTC. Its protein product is CASSLSGRGYNEQFF.

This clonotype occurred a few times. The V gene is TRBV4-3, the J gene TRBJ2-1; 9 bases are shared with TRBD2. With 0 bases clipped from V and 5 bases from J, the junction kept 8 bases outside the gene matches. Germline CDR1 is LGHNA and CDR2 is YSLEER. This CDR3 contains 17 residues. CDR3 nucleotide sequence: TGCGCCAGCAGCCAAGATGGGGGTAGCGGGAGAAACAATGAGCAGTTCTTC. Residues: CASSQDGGSGRNNEQFF.

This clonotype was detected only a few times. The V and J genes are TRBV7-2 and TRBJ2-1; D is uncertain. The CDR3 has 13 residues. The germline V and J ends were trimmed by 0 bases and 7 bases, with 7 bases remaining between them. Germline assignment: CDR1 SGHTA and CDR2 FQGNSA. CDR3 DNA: TGTGCCAGCAGCTTAGCGCATGGGAATGAGCAGTTCTTC. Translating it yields CASSLAHGNEQFF.

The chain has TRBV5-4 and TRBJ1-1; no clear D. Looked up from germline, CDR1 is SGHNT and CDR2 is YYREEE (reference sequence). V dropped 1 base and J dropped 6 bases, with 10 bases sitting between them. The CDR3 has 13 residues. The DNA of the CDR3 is TGTGCCAGCAGCTTGTTGGAAGTATCTGAAGCTTTCTTT. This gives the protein CASSLLEVSEAFF.

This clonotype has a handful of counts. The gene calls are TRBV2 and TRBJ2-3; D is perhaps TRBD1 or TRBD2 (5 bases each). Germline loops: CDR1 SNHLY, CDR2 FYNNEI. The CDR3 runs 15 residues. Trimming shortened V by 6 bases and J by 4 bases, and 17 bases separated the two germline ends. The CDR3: CASSPATRGADTQYF. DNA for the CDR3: TGTGCCAGCAGCCCCGCGACGAGGGGCGCAGATACGCAGTATTTT.

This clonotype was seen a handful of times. CDR3 amino acids: CASSTGTRSTDTQYF. DNA of the CDR3: TGTGCCAGCAGTACCGGGACTCGCTCGACGGATACGCAGTATTTT. The gene calls are TRBV6-1 and TRBJ2-3; TRBD2 is a possible D gene (6 bases). This CDR3 contains 15 residues. Germline V lookup: CDR1 MNHNS, CDR2 SASEGT. Between the trimmed V and J ends, which lost 5 bases and 6 bases, there was a span of 18 bases.

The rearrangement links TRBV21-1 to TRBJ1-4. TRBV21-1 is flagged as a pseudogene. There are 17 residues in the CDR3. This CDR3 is CASSKAGGDATNEKLFF. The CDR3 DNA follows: TGTGCCAGCAGCAAAGCGGGAGGGGATGCAACTAATGAAAAACTGTTTTTT.

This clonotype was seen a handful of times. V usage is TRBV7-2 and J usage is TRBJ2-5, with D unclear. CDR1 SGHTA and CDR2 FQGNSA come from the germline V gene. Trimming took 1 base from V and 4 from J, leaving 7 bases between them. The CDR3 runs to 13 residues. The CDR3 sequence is CASSLVLRETQYF. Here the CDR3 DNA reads TGTGCCAGCAGCTTAGTTTTACGAGAGACCCAGTACTTC.

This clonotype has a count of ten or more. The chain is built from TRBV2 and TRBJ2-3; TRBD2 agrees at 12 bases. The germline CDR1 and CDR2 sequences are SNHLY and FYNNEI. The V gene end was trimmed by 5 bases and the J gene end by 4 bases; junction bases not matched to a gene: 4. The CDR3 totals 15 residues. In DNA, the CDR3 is TGTGCCAGCAGTCAGACTAGCGGGGGAGCAGATACGCAGTATTTT. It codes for CASSQTSGGADTQYF.

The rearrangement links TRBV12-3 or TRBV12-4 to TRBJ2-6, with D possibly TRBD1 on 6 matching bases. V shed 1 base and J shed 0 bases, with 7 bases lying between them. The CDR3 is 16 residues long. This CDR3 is CASSLVRGSGANVLTF. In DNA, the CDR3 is TGTGCCAGCAGTTTAGTCAGGGGCTCTGGGGCCAACGTCCTGACTTTC.

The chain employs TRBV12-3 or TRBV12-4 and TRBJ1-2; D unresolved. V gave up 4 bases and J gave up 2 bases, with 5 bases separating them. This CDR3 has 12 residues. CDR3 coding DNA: TGTGCCAGCAGTTGGGTCAACTATGGCTACACCTTC. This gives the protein CASSWVNYGYTF.

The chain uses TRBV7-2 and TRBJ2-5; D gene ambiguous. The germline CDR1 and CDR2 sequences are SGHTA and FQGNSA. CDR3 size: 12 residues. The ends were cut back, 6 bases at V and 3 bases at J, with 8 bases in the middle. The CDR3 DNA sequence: TGTGCCAGCAGTCCCCAAAAAGAGACCCAGTACTTC. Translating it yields CASSPQKETQYF.

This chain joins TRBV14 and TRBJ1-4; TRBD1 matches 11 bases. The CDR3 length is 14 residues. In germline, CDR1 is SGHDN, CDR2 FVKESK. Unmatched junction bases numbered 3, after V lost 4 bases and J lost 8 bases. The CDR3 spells CASSRDRGLEKLFF. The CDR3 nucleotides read TGTGCCAGCAGCCGGGACAGGGGGTTGGAAAAACTGTTTTTT. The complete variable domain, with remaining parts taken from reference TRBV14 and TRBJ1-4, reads EAGVTQFPSHSVIEKGQTVTLRCDPISGHDNLYWYRRVMGKEIKFLLHFVKESKQDESGMPNNRFLAERTGGTYSTLKVQPAELEDSGVYFCASSRDRGLEKLFFGSGTQLSVL.

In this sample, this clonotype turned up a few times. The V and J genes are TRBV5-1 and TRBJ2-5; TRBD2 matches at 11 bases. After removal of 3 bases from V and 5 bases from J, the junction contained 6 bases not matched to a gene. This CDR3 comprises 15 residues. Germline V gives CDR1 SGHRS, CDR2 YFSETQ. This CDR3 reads CASSYSGGAVETQYF. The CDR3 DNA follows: TGCGCCAGCAGCTATAGCGGGGGGGCCGTCGAGACCCAGTACTTC.

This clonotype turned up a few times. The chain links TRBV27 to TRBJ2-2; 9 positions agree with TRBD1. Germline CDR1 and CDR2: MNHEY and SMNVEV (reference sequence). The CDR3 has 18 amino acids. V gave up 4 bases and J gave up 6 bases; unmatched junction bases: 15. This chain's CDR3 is CASSSRGIRDRVSGELFF. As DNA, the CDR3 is TGTGCCAGCAGTTCCAGGGGGATCCGGGACAGGGTATCCGGGGAGCTGTTTTTT.

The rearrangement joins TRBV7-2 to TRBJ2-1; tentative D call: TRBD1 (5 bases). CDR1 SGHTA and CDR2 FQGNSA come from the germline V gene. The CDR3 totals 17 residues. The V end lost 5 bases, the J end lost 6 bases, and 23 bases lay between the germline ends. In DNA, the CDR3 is TGTGCCAGCAGCCGACCAGGGCAGTCAATCTACATCAATGAGCAGTTCTTC. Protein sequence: CASSRPGQSIYINEQFF.

For the CDR3, the DNA is TGTGCCATCCGTAATGGCCGGGAGCTGTTTTTT. Amino acid sequence: CAIRNGRELFF. The chain links TRBV7-9 to TRBJ2-2; unclear D gene. V was shortened by 10 bases and J by 9 bases, with 12 bases between the two germline ends. CDR3 length: 11 amino acids. Germline CDR1 reads SEHNR; CDR2 reads FQNEAQ (reference sequence).

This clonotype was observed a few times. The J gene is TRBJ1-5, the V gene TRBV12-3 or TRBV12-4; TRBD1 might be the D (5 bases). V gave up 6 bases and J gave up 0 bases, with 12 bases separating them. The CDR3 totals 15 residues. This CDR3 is CASRSQANSNQPQHF. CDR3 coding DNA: TGTGCCAGCAGATCACAGGCGAATAGCAATCAGCCCCAGCATTTT.

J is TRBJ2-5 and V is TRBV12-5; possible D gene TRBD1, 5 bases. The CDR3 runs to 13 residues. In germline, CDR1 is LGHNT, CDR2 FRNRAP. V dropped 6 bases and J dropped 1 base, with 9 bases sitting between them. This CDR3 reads CASGQASQETQYF. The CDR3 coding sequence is TGTGCTAGTGGACAGGCGAGCCAAGAGACCCAGTACTTC.

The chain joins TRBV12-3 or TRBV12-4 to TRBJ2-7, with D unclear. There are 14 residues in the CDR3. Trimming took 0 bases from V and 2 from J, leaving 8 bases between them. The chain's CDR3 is CASSLALIPYEQYF. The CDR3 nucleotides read TGTGCCAGCAGTTTAGCGCTAATTCCCTACGAGCAGTACTTC.

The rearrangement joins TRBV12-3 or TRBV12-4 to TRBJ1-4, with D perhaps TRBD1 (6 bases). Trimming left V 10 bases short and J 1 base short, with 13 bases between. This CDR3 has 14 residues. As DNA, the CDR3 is TGTGCCAAGGGGGGGAGGAGAACTAATGAAAAACTGTTTTTT. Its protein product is CAKGGRRTNEKLFF.